This TCR beta chain comes out of a study of identical twins. Each CDR3 protein gets one entry after TCRdb re-called the 5' RACE reads with MiXCR. The data contain approximately 500,000 distinct CDR3 sequences, about 16% of them singletons. The CDR3 consists of 14 residues. The germline V gene has CDR1 ENHRY and CDR2 SYGVKD. After removal of 5 bases from V and 6 bases from J, the junction contained 8 bases not matched to a gene. This same sample was also taken into another study, of yellow fever vaccine responses in identical twins.

The sample comprised CD4+ T cells sorted from blood. This sequence was found in a woman aged 18-35 years in good health. The V and J genes are TRBV10-3 and TRBJ1-2, with 8 bases matching TRBD1. For the CDR3, the DNA is TGTGCCATCAGTAGGGGAGAGACAGGGGATGGCTACACCTTC. Translation gives CAISRGETGDGYTF.